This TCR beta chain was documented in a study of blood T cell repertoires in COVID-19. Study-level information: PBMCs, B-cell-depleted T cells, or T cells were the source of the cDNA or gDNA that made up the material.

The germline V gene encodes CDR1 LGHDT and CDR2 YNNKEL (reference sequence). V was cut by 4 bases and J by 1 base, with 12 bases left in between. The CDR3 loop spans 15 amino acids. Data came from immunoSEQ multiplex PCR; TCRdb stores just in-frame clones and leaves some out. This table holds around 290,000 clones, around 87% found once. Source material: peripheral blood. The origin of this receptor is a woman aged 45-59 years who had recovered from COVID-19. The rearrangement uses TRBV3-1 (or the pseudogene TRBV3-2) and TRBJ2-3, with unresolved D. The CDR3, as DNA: TGTGCCAGCAGCCTTACCCCGAGGCGCACAGATACGCAGTATTTT. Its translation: CASSLTPRRTDTQYF.